Shown below are 19 T cell receptor beta chains from a single sample sequenced in a study of response to subunit inactivated influenza vaccine. MiXCR was run by TCRdb on the RT-PCR reads, yielding one entry per CDR3 protein. The sample carries about 300,000 distinct CDR3 sequences, just over 20% recorded once. Sequences were derived from PBMCs from blood, sampled 21 months after vaccination. Source of these receptors: a man between 45 and 75 years old who received an inactivated influenza vaccine.

This clonotype was detected ten times or more. The rearrangement uses TRBV7-2 and TRBJ1-5; TRBD1 agrees at 7 bases. The V and J ends lost 5 bases and 5 bases, in that order; junction bases with no gene match: 6. Germline V lookup: CDR1 SGHTA, CDR2 FQGNSA. The CDR3 sequence is 14 residues long. The CDR3 bases are TGTGCCAGCAGCCGACAGGGTGTGGATCAGCCCCAGCATTTT. Translated, it gives CASSRQGVDQPQHF.

The J gene is TRBJ1-2, the V gene TRBV3-1; D may be TRBD1 (5 bases). From germline, CDR1 is LGHDT and CDR2 YNNKEL (reference sequence). The germline V and J ends were trimmed by 0 bases and 2 bases, with 10 bases remaining between them. This CDR3 spans 15 amino acids. Here the CDR3 DNA reads TGTGCCAGCAGCCAAGATATTGGGGGGAACTATGGCTACACCTTC. As protein: CASSQDIGGNYGYTF. The full variable domain, with the rest looked up from reference TRBV3-1 and TRBJ1-2, is DTAVSQTPKYLVTQMGNDKSIKCEQNLGHDTMYWYKQDSKKFLKIMFSYNNKELIINETVPNRFSPKSPDKAHLNLHINSLELGDSAVYFCASSQDIGGNYGYTFGSGTRLTVV.

The chain links TRBV12-3 or TRBV12-4 to TRBJ1-1; the D is unclear. Trimming cost V 5 bases and J 1 base, with 11 bases left between them. The CDR3 totals 14 residues. CDR3 residues: CASSPTTSNTEAFF. The CDR3 DNA is TGTGCCAGCAGTCCCACGACCTCGAACACTGAAGCTTTCTTT.

The chain couples TRBV5-1 to TRBJ2-7; tentative D call: TRBD1 (6 bases). The CDR3 has 17 amino acids. Trimming took 4 bases from V and 1 from J, leaving 21 bases between them. Germline V gene lookup returns CDR1 SGHRS and CDR2 YFSETQ. The CDR3 sequence is CASSPRKTSGQSYEQYF. Written as DNA, the CDR3 is TGCGCCAGCAGCCCGAGGAAGACGAGCGGACAGTCCTACGAGCAGTACTTC.

This clonotype was detected only a few times. The chain couples TRBV12-3 or TRBV12-4 to TRBJ2-1; TRBD1 matches at 11 bases. CDR3 size: 14 residues. V lost 1 base, J lost 8 bases, and 1 base stayed unmatched. CDR3 DNA: TGTGCCAGCAGTTTAGGGGACAGGGGGTATGAGCAGTTCTTC. Its translation is CASSLGDRGYEQFF.

This clonotype was seen a few times. J is TRBJ1-4 and V is TRBV28; D gene unclear. The length of the CDR3 is 14 residues. The ends were cut back, 5 bases at V and 4 bases at J, with 11 bases in the middle. Germline assignment: CDR1 MDHEN and CDR2 SYDVKM. The CDR3 protein is CASSPLARNEKLFF. CDR3 coding DNA: TGTGCCAGCAGTCCGTTGGCGCGTAATGAAAAACTGTTTTTT.

The chain joins TRBV2 to TRBJ2-1, with 9 bases that match TRBD2. Germline CDR1 is SNHLY and CDR2 is FYNNEI. J was trimmed by 8 bases and V by 4 bases; bases with no gene match: 9. The CDR3 has 15 amino acids. CDR3 in amino acids: CASSARGRASHEQFF. CDR3 coding DNA: TGTGCCAGCAGTGCGCGCGGGAGGGCTTCCCATGAGCAGTTCTTC.

This clonotype was observed a few times. The chain joins TRBV20-1 to TRBJ1-2; TRBD1 is a possible D gene (5 bases). Germline V gene sequence: CDR1 DFQATT, CDR2 SNEGSKA (reference sequence). V was clipped by 3 bases and J by 6 bases, with 8 bases between them. The CDR3 contains 11 residues. CDR3 coding DNA: TGCAGTGCTAGGGGGGGAAATGGCTACACCTTC. Translating it yields CSARGGNGYTF.

The chain couples TRBV28 to TRBJ2-5; D may be TRBD1 (5 bases). Germline lookup yields CDR1 MDHEN and CDR2 SYDVKM. Trimming took off 2 bases at V and 5 bases at J, with 18 bases between the two ends. The CDR3 runs 16 residues. CDR3 in DNA: TGTGCCAGCAGTTTAAGGATGACAGCCCTCTGGGAGACCCAGTACTTC. Amino acids: CASSLRMTALWETQYF. Full variable domain (remainder filled in from reference TRBV28 and TRBJ2-5): DVKVTQSSRYLVKRTGEKVFLECVQDMDHENMFWYRQDPGLGLRLIYFSYDVKMKEKGDIPEGYSVSREKKERFSLILESASTNQTSMYLCASSLRMTALWETQYFGPGTRLLVL.

As concerns this clonotype: With a much larger clone just one base away, this may be a read error. The J gene is TRBJ1-6, the V gene TRBV7-2; D is unresolved. This CDR3 region has 12 residues. Germline values: CDR1 SGHTA, CDR2 FQGNSA. The CDR3, as DNA: TGTGCCAGCAGCTTATATCCTTCACCCCTCCAATTT. Protein sequence: CASSLYPSPLQF.

CDR3 coding DNA: TGCAGCGTTGAAGATCGTACGGGAATAGGTGAAAAACTGTTTTTT. Amino acid sequence: CSVEDRTGIGEKLFF. J is TRBJ1-4 and V is TRBV29-1, with unresolved D. The CDR3 has 15 residues. V lost 0 bases, J lost 7 bases, and 15 bases lay in between. Germline V gene lookup returns CDR1 SQVTM and CDR2 ANQGSEA.

This clonotype was seen at least ten times. The chain combines TRBV3-1 with TRBJ1-1; no clear D gene. The CDR3 loop spans 13 amino acids. CDR1 and CDR2 from the germline V gene are LGHDT and YNNKEL (reference sequence). The V end lost 4 bases, the J end lost 4 bases, and 10 bases lay between the germline ends. The CDR3 DNA reads as TGTGCCAGCAGCCCAACATGGGGCACTGAAGCTTTCTTT. This gives the protein CASSPTWGTEAFF. Full variable domain (missing parts from reference TRBV3-1 and TRBJ1-1): DTAVSQTPKYLVTQMGNDKSIKCEQNLGHDTMYWYKQDSKKFLKIMFSYNNKELIINETVPNRFSPKSPDKAHLNLHINSLELGDSAVYFCASSPTWGTEAFFGQGTRLTVV.

The CDR3 nucleotides are TGTGCCAGCAGTTTAGCCAGGGTGGATCAGCCCCAGCATTTT. It is translated as CASSLARVDQPQHF. The chain is built from TRBV12-3 or TRBV12-4 and TRBJ1-5, with TRBD1 as a possible D gene (5 bases). Between the trimmed V and J ends, which lost 0 bases and 5 bases, there was a span of 8 bases. This CDR3 is 14 amino acids long.

A few counts support this clonotype. The CDR3 bases are TGTGCCAGCAGCCAAGATTCCTGGGGTTCCCAAGAGACCCAGTACTTC. Residues: CASSQDSWGSQETQYF. The gene calls are TRBV4-2 and TRBJ2-5; no firm D call. Germline CDR1 and CDR2: LGHNA and YNFKEQ. Trimming cost V 0 bases and J 1 base, with 12 bases left between them. The CDR3 is 16 amino acids.

The count of this clonotype is one. V and J are TRBV10-2 and TRBJ2-3, with D possibly matching TRBD2 (7 bases). Trimming stripped 2 bases from V and 4 bases from J, with 16 bases between. The CDR3 extends over 16 amino acids. Per the germline V gene, CDR1 is WSHSY and CDR2 is SAAADI. This CDR3 reads CASSEIGGRLADTQYF. The CDR3 nucleotides are TGCGCCAGCAGTGAGATCGGGGGGCGGCTAGCAGATACGCAGTATTTT.

This clonotype was recorded many times. V gene TRBV25-1 combines with J gene TRBJ1-4, with TRBD1 matching 7 bases. With V trimmed by 2 bases and J by 3 bases, 3 bases remained unmatched. Germline V lookup: CDR1 MGHDK, CDR2 SYGVNS. There are 15 residues in the CDR3. CDR3 nucleotide sequence: TGTGCCAGCAGTGAAGCGACAGGGTCTAATGAAAAACTGTTTTTT. Its protein is CASSEATGSNEKLFF.

The genes are TRBV5-1 and TRBJ1-6; possibly TRBD1 for D (5 bases). Per germline, CDR1 SGHRS and CDR2 YFSETQ. There are 16 residues in the CDR3. Between the trimmed V and J ends, which lost 3 bases and 5 bases, there was a span of 15 bases. The CDR3 bases are TGCGCCAGCAGCTCCCGTGGGACGGGCAATAATTCACCCCTCCACTTT. Its translation is CASSSRGTGNNSPLHF.

This clonotype showed up many times. The chain employs TRBV7-6 and TRBJ2-3; D is uncertain. The V end lost 1 base, the J end lost 2 bases, and 13 bases lay between the germline ends. The germline gives CDR1 SGHVS, CDR2 FNYEAQ. This CDR3 has 16 residues. CDR3 region: CASSLGFQHNTDTQYF. CDR3 bases: TGTGCCAGCAGCTTAGGGTTCCAACACAACACAGATACGCAGTATTTT.

This rearrangement joins TRBV7-6 to TRBJ1-1; D is uncertain. V gave up 2 bases and J gave up 10 bases, with 14 bases separating them. CDR1 and CDR2 from the germline V gene are SGHVS and FNYEAQ. This CDR3 spans 13 amino acids. The CDR3 here is CASSLRGGHGAFF. The CDR3 DNA sequence: TGTGCCAGCAGCTTAAGAGGTGGTCACGGAGCTTTCTTT.